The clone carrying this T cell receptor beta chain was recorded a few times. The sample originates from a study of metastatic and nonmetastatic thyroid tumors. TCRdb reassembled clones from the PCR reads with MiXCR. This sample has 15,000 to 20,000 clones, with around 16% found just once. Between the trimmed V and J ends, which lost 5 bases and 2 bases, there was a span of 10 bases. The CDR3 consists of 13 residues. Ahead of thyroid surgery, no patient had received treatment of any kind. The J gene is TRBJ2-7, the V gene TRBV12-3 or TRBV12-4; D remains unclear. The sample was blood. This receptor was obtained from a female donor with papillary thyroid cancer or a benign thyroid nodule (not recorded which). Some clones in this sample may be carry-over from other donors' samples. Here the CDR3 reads CASSPAPTYEQYF. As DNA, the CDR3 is TGTGCCAGCAGTCCGGCACCAACCTACGAGCAGTACTTC.